These 21 T cell receptor beta chains share one sample of origin, sequenced in a study of neurological immune-mediated disorders (dated by TCRdb to the late 2010s). Libraries were constructed by 5' RACE. Instrument on record: Illumina HiSeq 2500. TCRdb reprocessed the public reads (quality trimming at Q25 with fastp, clone calling with MiXCR) and kept in-frame beta chains. Rows are unified per CDR3 protein, each entry keeping the most common DNA and genes. Present in this sample are around 30,000 distinct CDR3 sequences, around 10% of which were seen just once. The ten biggest clones cover almost 8% of the sample. Input material: PBMCs. The receptors were sampled from a man aged 55 to 70 in good health.

This clonotype was picked up many times. This chain uses TRBV2 with TRBJ2-1, with D possibly matching TRBD2 (7 bases). Germline CDR1 reads SNHLY; CDR2 reads FYNNEI. The CDR3 extends over 15 amino acids. The V gene lost 3 bases and the J gene lost 8 bases, with 17 bases spanning the gap. The CDR3 protein is CASSDVGGAFDEQFF. CDR3 coding DNA: TGTGCCAGCAGTGACGTGGGGGGGGCCTTCGATGAGCAGTTCTTC.

This clonotype was counted ten times or more. V and J are TRBV6-5 and TRBJ2-1; 12 bases align to TRBD2. The length of the CDR3 is 16 residues. V shed 6 bases and J 8 bases; nucleotides not matched to a gene: 11. Germline V gene data show CDR1 as MNHEY and CDR2 as SVGAGI. Here the CDR3 reads CASSHASGGAFYEQFF. The CDR3 DNA follows: TGTGCCAGCAGCCACGCTAGCGGGGGGGCCTTCTATGAGCAGTTCTTC.

This clonotype was picked up many times. The chain has TRBV12-3 or TRBV12-4 and TRBJ1-2; 7 bases agree with TRBD1. The length of the CDR3 is 13 residues. Unmatched junction bases numbered 4, after V lost 5 bases and J lost 4 bases. The CDR3 sequence: CASSPDRIYGYTF. Here the CDR3 DNA reads TGTGCCAGCAGTCCGGACAGGATCTATGGCTACACCTTC.

The chain combines TRBV18 with TRBJ2-3; TRBD2 matches at 13 bases. Germline lookup yields CDR1 KGHSH and CDR2 LQKENI. This CDR3 contains 16 residues. V lost 2 bases, J lost 5 bases, and 4 bases stayed unmatched. The CDR3 region has the DNA TGTGCCAGCTCACCAAGACTAGCGGGAGGAGTAGATACGCAGTATTTT. Translated: CASSPRLAGGVDTQYF.

This clonotype was seen many times. J is TRBJ2-7 and V is TRBV6-6; D may match TRBD1 or TRBD2 (5 bases each). Germline loops: CDR1 MNHNY, CDR2 SVGAGI (reference sequence). Trimming stripped 5 bases from V and 0 bases from J, with 14 bases between. The length of the CDR3 is 15 residues. CDR3 nucleotides: TGTGCCAGCAGTGACCCGGGGACCGGCTCCTACGAGCAGTACTTC. It yields the protein CASSDPGTGSYEQYF.

This clonotype was seen many times. The chain links TRBV29-1 to TRBJ2-3; the match to TRBD2 covers 7 bases. The germline V gene has CDR1 SQVTM and CDR2 ANQGSEA. The CDR3 is 14 residues long. Losses at the gene ends were 4 bases for V and 2 bases for J; bases not matched to a gene: 6. CDR3: CSVVRGFNTDTQYF. CDR3 coding DNA: TGCAGCGTTGTGCGGGGGTTTAACACAGATACGCAGTATTTT.

Worth noting for this clonotype: One base away lies a much larger clone, so this may be a sequencing read error. The rearrangement uses TRBV12-3 or TRBV12-4 and TRBJ1-5, with no clear D. There are 12 residues in the CDR3. V dropped 6 bases and J dropped 11 bases, with 14 bases sitting between them. The CDR3 loop is CASSLAHVAQHF. The CDR3 coding sequence is TGTGCCAGCAGCCTGGCCCATGTGGCCCAGCATTTT.

This clonotype was seen at least ten times. J is TRBJ2-1 and V is TRBV7-9, with D unclear. V lost 6 bases and J 9 bases, leaving 9 bases between the germline ends. The CDR3 extends over 11 amino acids. Germline CDR1 reads SEHNR; CDR2 reads FQNEAQ (reference sequence). The CDR3 coding sequence is TGTGCCAGCAGTTGGGGATCTGAGCAGTTCTTC. Translating gives CASSWGSEQFF. The full variable domain, rest sourced from reference TRBV7-9 and TRBJ2-1, is DTGVSQNPRHKITKRGQNVTFRCDPISEHNRLYWYRQTLGQGPEFLTYFQNEAQLEKSRLLSDRFSAERPKGSFSTLEIQRTEQGDSAMYLCASSWGSEQFFGPGTRLTVL.

This clonotype was counted at least ten times. The chain links TRBV20-1 to TRBJ2-2; D uncertain. This CDR3 has 14 amino acids. Trimming stripped 7 bases from V and 1 base from J, with 13 bases between. Per germline, CDR1 DFQATT and CDR2 SNEGSKA (reference sequence). The CDR3 here is CSGTSSLNTGELFF. DNA for the CDR3: TGCAGTGGAACCTCCTCTTTGAACACCGGGGAGCTGTTTTTT.

This clonotype was counted at least ten times. The chain has TRBV5-5 and TRBJ2-3, with D perhaps TRBD1 or TRBD2 (6 bases each). Trimming shortened V by 0 bases and J by 3 bases, and 8 bases separated the two germline ends. The CDR3 sequence is 14 residues long. Germline V lookup: CDR1 SGHKS, CDR2 YYEKEE (reference sequence). CDR3 nucleotides: TGTGCCAGCAGCTTGGAGGGGGGTACAGATACGCAGTATTTT. Translating it yields CASSLEGGTDTQYF.

This clonotype was picked up many times. The chain uses TRBV4-3 and TRBJ2-7, with 11 bases lining up with TRBD1. In germline, CDR1 is LGHNA, CDR2 YSLEER. This CDR3 is 16 amino acids long. V shed 1 base and J 3 bases; nucleotides not matched to a gene: 5. The CDR3: CASSQVFGTGGYEQYF. DNA of the CDR3: TGCGCCAGCAGCCAAGTTTTCGGGACAGGGGGCTACGAGCAGTACTTC.

With regard to this clonotype: A much larger clone sits a single nucleotide away, making a read error possible. The chain employs TRBV5-1 and TRBJ2-5; 7 nucleotides align to TRBD2. Trimming cost V 0 bases and J 5 bases; bases outside gene matches: 4. Germline CDR1 and CDR2: SGHRS and YFSETQ. This CDR3 is 14 amino acids long. The CDR3 spells CASSLESAGETQYF. In nucleotides, the CDR3 is TGCGCCAGCAGCTTGGAGTCAGCGGGGGAGACCCAGTACTTC.

Worth noting for this clonotype: One end of the junction does not line up with germline, which may come from a read error. The chain couples TRBV20-1 to TRBJ2-1, with D unclear. The CDR3 is 14 amino acids. The germline CDR1 and CDR2 sequences are DFQATT and SNEGSKA (reference sequence). The CDR3 here is CSALTESARNEQIF. In DNA, the CDR3 is TGCAGTGCTCTCACAGAAAGCGCCCGGAATGAGCAGATCTTC.

This clonotype was detected ten times or more. This sequence joins TRBV12-3 or TRBV12-4 and TRBJ1-3; D is ambiguous. The V gene lost 3 bases and the J gene lost 4 bases, with 13 bases spanning the gap. CDR3 length: 15 residues. CDR3 bases: TGTGCCAGCAGTTTCCCCCAGTTTAACGGAAACACCATATATTTT. This gives the protein CASSFPQFNGNTIYF.

This clonotype showed up many times. V is TRBV5-1 and J is TRBJ2-6; D tentatively reads TRBD1 or TRBD2 (6 bases each). There are 17 residues in the CDR3. The germline V gene has CDR1 SGHRS and CDR2 YFSETQ. Trimming took 3 bases from V and 2 from J, leaving 15 bases between them. CDR3 nucleotides: TGCGCCAGCAGCTACCTAGCCGGGGGCGCTGGGGCCAACGTCCTGACTTTC. Protein: CASSYLAGGAGANVLTF.

This clonotype was recorded many times. The V and J genes are TRBV28 and TRBJ1-1; D gene uncertain. The CDR3 is 14 residues long. V was cut by 3 bases and J by 1 base, with 9 bases left in between. The germline V gene encodes CDR1 MDHEN and CDR2 SYDVKM. The CDR3 DNA reads TGTGCCAGCAGTTTTGTGGGAACGAACACTGAAGCTTTCTTT. This gives the protein CASSFVGTNTEAFF.

Many counts were recorded for this clonotype. V gene TRBV2 combines with J gene TRBJ2-7, with TRBD1 matching 7 bases. J gave up 2 bases and V 1 base, and 2 bases lay outside the gene matches. CDR3 length: 14 residues. Germline CDR1 SNHLY, CDR2 FYNNEI. CDR3: CASSEGQGAYEQYF. DNA for the CDR3: TGTGCCAGCAGTGAAGGACAGGGAGCCTACGAGCAGTACTTC.

This clonotype was recorded many times. V usage is TRBV5-6 and J usage is TRBJ2-1; the D gene could be TRBD1 or TRBD2 (5 bases each). V was clipped by 0 bases and J by 5 bases, with 12 bases between them. Germline V CDR1 and CDR2: SGHDT, YYEEEE. The CDR3 is 15 amino acids. The CDR3, as DNA: TGTGCCAGCAGCTTGGTGGGGGTAGGACACAATGAGCAGTTCTTC. Its translation is CASSLVGVGHNEQFF. Drawing the rest from reference TRBV5-6 and TRBJ2-1, the complete variable domain is DAGVTQSPTHLIKTRGQQVTLRCSPKSGHDTVSWYQQALGQGPQFIFQYYEEEERQRGNFPDRFSGHQFPNYSSELNVNALLLGDSALYLCASSLVGVGHNEQFFGPGTRLTVL.

In this sample, this clonotype turned up many times. The V call is TRBV11-2, the J call TRBJ1-6; weak D call: TRBD1 (6 bases). Germline CDR1 and CDR2: SGHAT and FQNNGV. The CDR3 has 15 residues. The germline V and J ends were trimmed by 5 bases and 8 bases, with 16 bases remaining between them. The CDR3 sequence: CASSRKGVWDSPLHF. CDR3 nucleotide sequence: TGTGCCAGCAGCCGAAAGGGGGTCTGGGATTCACCCCTCCACTTT.

Ten or more counts support this clonotype. This sequence joins TRBV20-1 and TRBJ1-1; 9 bases align to TRBD1. The V and J ends lost 4 bases and 6 bases, in that order; junction bases with no gene match: 9. This CDR3 region has 14 residues. From germline, CDR1 is DFQATT and CDR2 SNEGSKA (reference sequence). The CDR3 reads CSAMTGQGIPEAFF. CDR3 in DNA: TGCAGTGCTATGACAGGACAGGGGATCCCTGAAGCTTTCTTT.

This clonotype occurred many times. The gene calls are TRBV5-1 and TRBJ2-1; D call uncertain. V was clipped by 2 bases and J by 5 bases, with 2 bases between them. There are 11 residues in the CDR3. CDR1 SGHRS and CDR2 YFSETQ come from the germline V gene. DNA of the CDR3: TGCGCCAGCAGCTTCAACAATGAGCAGTTCTTC. This codes for CASSFNNEQFF.